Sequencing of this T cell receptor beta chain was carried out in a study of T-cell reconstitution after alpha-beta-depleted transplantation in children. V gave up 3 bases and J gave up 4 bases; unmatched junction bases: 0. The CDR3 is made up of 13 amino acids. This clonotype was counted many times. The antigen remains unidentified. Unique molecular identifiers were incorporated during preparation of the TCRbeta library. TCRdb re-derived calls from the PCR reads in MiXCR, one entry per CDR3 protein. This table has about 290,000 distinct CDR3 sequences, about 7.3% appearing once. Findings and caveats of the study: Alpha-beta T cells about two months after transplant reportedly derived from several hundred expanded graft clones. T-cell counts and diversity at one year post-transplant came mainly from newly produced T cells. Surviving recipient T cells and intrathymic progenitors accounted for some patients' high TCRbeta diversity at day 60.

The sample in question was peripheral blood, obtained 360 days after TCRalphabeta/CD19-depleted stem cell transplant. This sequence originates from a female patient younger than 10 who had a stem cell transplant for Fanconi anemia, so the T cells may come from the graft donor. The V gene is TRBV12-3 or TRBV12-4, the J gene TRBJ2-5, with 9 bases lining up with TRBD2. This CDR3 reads CASSFSGGETQYF. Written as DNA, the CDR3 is TGTGCCAGCAGTTTTAGCGGGGGAGAGACCCAGTACTTC.